Following are 21 T cell receptor beta chains from one sample sequenced in a study of T-cell memory formation after mild COVID-19. MiXCR was run by TCRdb on the 5' RACE reads, yielding one entry per CDR3 protein. Of about 560,000 distinct CDR3 sequences detected, about 18% appear once; the ten largest clones hold 8.1%. The sample consisted of PBMCs or a T cell subset sorted from them (not recorded which). These receptors originate from an adult woman who had mild COVID-19 (a few samples of this study predate the infection). Cell type and time point are not known.

The chain has TRBV29-1 and TRBJ2-7; D ambiguous. Germline V gene sequence: CDR1 SQVTM, CDR2 ANQGSEA. The CDR3 spans 15 residues. V was cut by 3 bases and J by 0 bases, with 15 bases left in between. The CDR3 nucleotides are TGCAGCGTTGACAGCGCCAGAAGAGACTCCTACGAGCAGTACTTC. Encoded protein: CSVDSARRDSYEQYF.

This clonotype was counted only a few times. The genes are TRBV7-3 and TRBJ2-7, with D perhaps matching TRBD1 (5 bases). The V gene lost 2 bases and the J gene lost 3 bases, with 8 bases spanning the gap. The CDR3 is 13 residues long. Germline V gene sequence: CDR1 SGHTA, CDR2 FQGTGA. CDR3: CASSLSRDYEQYF. The DNA for the CDR3 is TGTGCCAGCAGCTTATCCAGGGACTACGAGCAGTACTTC.

The table lists this clonotype with many counts. Mismatch with germline at one junction end may stem from a read error. The V call is TRBV12-3 or TRBV12-4, the J call TRBJ1-2; D is ambiguous. This CDR3 has 13 amino acids. The CDR3, as DNA: TGCGCCAGCAGCCTAGGAGCTAACTATGGCTACACCTTC. This codes for CASSLGANYGYTF.

The chain links TRBV5-1 to TRBJ2-1, with TRBD2 matching 11 bases. In germline, CDR1 is SGHRS, CDR2 YFSETQ. The junction had 11 bases not matched to a gene; V was cut back by 4 bases and J by 8 bases. This CDR3 spans 16 amino acids. CDR3 nucleotide sequence: TGCGCCAGCAGCCCGGCCTTTAGCGGGGGGGCCGATGAGCAGTTCTTC. Translated: CASSPAFSGGADEQFF.

The chain is built from TRBV5-1 and TRBJ2-4; D tentatively reads TRBD1 or TRBD2 (5 bases each). In germline, CDR1 is SGHRS, CDR2 YFSETQ. Trimming shortened V by 0 bases and J by 8 bases, and 18 bases separated the two germline ends. This CDR3 has 16 amino acids. CDR3: CASSLERGAGVDIQYF. The CDR3 DNA sequence: TGCGCCAGCAGCTTGGAGCGAGGGGCTGGTGTTGACATTCAGTACTTC.

V usage is TRBV6-1 and J usage is TRBJ1-5, with TRBD1 as a possible D gene (5 bases). CDR1 is MNHNS, CDR2 SASEGT, per germline. The ends were cut back, 3 bases at V and 7 bases at J, with 10 bases in the middle. The CDR3 covers 13 residues. CDR3 protein: CASSDRDGQPQHF. The DNA for the CDR3 is TGTGCCAGCAGTGACAGGGACGGCCAGCCCCAGCATTTT.

This clonotype was seen a few times. The rearrangement joins TRBV4-2 to TRBJ1-2; a weak D match, TRBD1 (6 bases). Germline V CDR1 and CDR2: LGHNA, YNFKEQ. Trimming pared 0 bases from V and 2 bases from J, leaving 10 bases between. This CDR3 contains 15 residues. The CDR3 spells CASSQDQGINYGYTF. CDR3 nucleotide sequence: TGTGCCAGCAGCCAAGATCAGGGGATCAACTATGGCTACACCTTC.

This clonotype was counted only a few times. J is TRBJ2-1 and V is TRBV12-3 or TRBV12-4; 8 nucleotides agree with TRBD2. J lost 2 bases, V lost 6 bases, and 6 bases had no gene match. This CDR3 is built from 15 residues. CDR3 sequence (DNA): TGTGCCAGCAGGGGGGGACTAGTCACCTACAATGAGCAGTTCTTC. Translation gives CASRGGLVTYNEQFF.

The chain recombines TRBV3-1 with TRBJ2-2; 10 bases match TRBD2. After removal of 4 bases from V and 1 base from J, the junction contained 3 bases not matched to a gene. Germline CDR1 is LGHDT and CDR2 is YNNKEL (reference sequence). This CDR3 is 16 amino acids long. DNA for the CDR3: TGTGCCAGCAGCCGAGGACTAGCGGTGAACACCGGGGAGCTGTTTTTT. Translation: CASSRGLAVNTGELFF.

This clonotype was seen more than once but under ten times. The chain carries TRBV5-1 and TRBJ2-3; 8 bases line up with TRBD1. The CDR3 consists of 16 residues. V shed 3 bases, J shed 4 bases, and the junction held 10 bases outside the gene matches. The germline gives CDR1 SGHRS, CDR2 YFSETQ. The CDR3 is CASSSDRTGFPDTQYF. The CDR3 DNA is TGCGCCAGCAGCTCCGATCGGACAGGGTTCCCAGATACGCAGTATTTT. Combining the CDR3 with reference TRBV5-1 and TRBJ2-3 gives the whole variable domain KAGVTQTPRYLIKTRGQQVTLSCSPISGHRSVSWYQQTPGQGLQFLFEYFSETQRNKGNFPGRFSGRQFSNSRSEMNVSTLELGDSALYLCASSSDRTGFPDTQYFGPGTRLTVL.

The V gene is TRBV4-2, the J gene TRBJ2-4; tentatively, D is TRBD1 or TRBD2 (5 bases each). V shed 0 bases and J shed 8 bases, with 20 bases lying between them. CDR3 length equals 17 residues. Germline V gene sequence: CDR1 LGHNA, CDR2 YNFKEQ. DNA for the CDR3: TGTGCCAGCAGCCAAGAGGGCCCGGGGCAGGGCGAAGACATTCAGTACTTC. Its translation is CASSQEGPGQGEDIQYF.

The gene calls are TRBV6-5 and TRBJ2-7, with TRBD1 identical over 11 bases. There are 16 residues in the CDR3. Germline V gene sequence: CDR1 MNHEY, CDR2 SVGAGI. V was clipped by 4 bases and J by 3 bases; unmatched bases: 8. The CDR3: CASSSAGTGGVYEQYF. The CDR3 DNA reads as TGTGCCAGCAGTTCCGCTGGGACAGGGGGAGTCTACGAGCAGTACTTC.

Only a few counts were recorded for this clonotype. The gene calls are TRBV7-9 and TRBJ2-1; TRBD2 agrees at 8 bases. Germline V gives CDR1 SEHNR, CDR2 FQNEAQ (reference sequence). The CDR3 is made up of 18 amino acids. The V gene end was trimmed by 7 bases and the J gene end by 2 bases; junction bases not matched to a gene: 16. In DNA, the CDR3 is TGTGCCAGCACTGGGGCCAGCGGGAGCCAGAAGGCCTACAATGAGCAGTTCTTC. It specifies CASTGASGSQKAYNEQFF.

This clonotype has a handful of counts. The gene calls are TRBV6-6 and TRBJ2-7, with a possible D match to TRBD2 (5 bases). The CDR3 is made up of 15 amino acids. Germline V gene lookup returns CDR1 MNHNY and CDR2 SVGAGI (reference sequence). Between the trimmed V and J ends, which lost 2 bases and 0 bases, there was a span of 11 bases. The CDR3 is CASSYGGSASYEQYF. Written as DNA, the CDR3 is TGTGCCAGCAGTTACGGTGGGAGTGCCTCCTACGAGCAGTACTTC.

The chain recombines TRBV7-9 with TRBJ2-1, with 8 bases matching TRBD2. CDR1 and CDR2 from the germline V gene are SEHNR and FQNEAQ (reference sequence). The CDR3 contains 16 residues. V shed 3 bases, J shed 7 bases, and the junction held 11 bases outside the gene matches. Here the CDR3 DNA reads TGTGCCAGCAGCTTCCCGCCAGGACTAGCTGGAAATGAGCAGTTCTTC. It encodes CASSFPPGLAGNEQFF.

This clonotype was detected a few times. This chain joins TRBV7-3 and TRBJ2-5, with D uncertain. From germline, CDR1 is SGHTA and CDR2 FQGTGA. Trimming took 5 bases from V and 2 from J, leaving 12 bases between them. The CDR3 is 14 amino acids. The chain's CDR3 is CASSHGGSQETQYF. CDR3 DNA sequence: TGTGCCAGCAGCCACGGCGGATCTCAAGAGACCCAGTACTTC.

The V gene is TRBV5-6, the J gene TRBJ1-1; maybe TRBD1 (6 bases). With 3 bases removed from V and 0 bases from J, the gap between germline ends came to 18 bases. This CDR3 has 17 residues. The germline gives CDR1 SGHDT, CDR2 YYEEEE. The chain's CDR3 is CASSSWGGWTVNTEAFF. CDR3 bases: TGTGCCAGCAGCTCTTGGGGGGGGTGGACAGTGAACACTGAAGCTTTCTTT. The full variable domain, rest sourced from reference TRBV5-6 and TRBJ1-1, is DAGVTQSPTHLIKTRGQQVTLRCSPKSGHDTVSWYQQALGQGPQFIFQYYEEEERQRGNFPDRFSGHQFPNYSSELNVNALLLGDSALYLCASSSWGGWTVNTEAFFGQGTRLTVV.

This clonotype was recorded many times. This chain joins TRBV5-6 and TRBJ2-7; D is ambiguous. This CDR3 has 13 residues. Trimming cost V 0 bases and J 0 bases, with 4 bases left between them. CDR1 is SGHDT and CDR2 is YYEEEE in the germline V gene. The DNA for the CDR3 is TGTGCCAGCAGCTTGGGTGCCTCCTACGAGCAGTACTTC. Its protein is CASSLGASYEQYF.

J is TRBJ2-3 and V is TRBV6-6, with 8 bases fitting TRBD2. The CDR3 runs 18 residues. Trimming took 0 bases from V and 4 from J; bases not matched to a gene: 12. Germline CDR1 reads MNHNY; CDR2 reads SVGAGI (reference sequence). The CDR3, as DNA: TGTGCCAGCAGTTACTCGCCGGTCGGGGGGGCTTCGGCAGATACGCAGTATTTT. It yields the protein CASSYSPVGGASADTQYF.

J is TRBJ2-2 and V is TRBV2; 15 bases are shared with TRBD2. V lost 4 bases and J lost 1; bases outside the gene matches: 10. Per germline, CDR1 SNHLY and CDR2 FYNNEI. This CDR3 has 20 amino acids. DNA of the CDR3: TGTGCCAGCAGTGCCCTAGGGGGACTAGCGGGGGGCAAGAACACCGGGGAGCTGTTTTTT. Its protein is CASSALGGLAGGKNTGELFF.

The chain is built from TRBV19 and TRBJ2-1; tentatively, D is TRBD2 (5 bases). Trimming cost V 1 base and J 12 bases, with 10 bases left between them. The CDR3 covers 12 residues. Germline CDR1 is LNHDA and CDR2 is SQIVND (reference sequence). CDR3 region: CASSIARGGQFF. The CDR3 nucleotides read TGTGCCAGTAGTATAGCCCGAGGAGGGCAGTTCTTC.